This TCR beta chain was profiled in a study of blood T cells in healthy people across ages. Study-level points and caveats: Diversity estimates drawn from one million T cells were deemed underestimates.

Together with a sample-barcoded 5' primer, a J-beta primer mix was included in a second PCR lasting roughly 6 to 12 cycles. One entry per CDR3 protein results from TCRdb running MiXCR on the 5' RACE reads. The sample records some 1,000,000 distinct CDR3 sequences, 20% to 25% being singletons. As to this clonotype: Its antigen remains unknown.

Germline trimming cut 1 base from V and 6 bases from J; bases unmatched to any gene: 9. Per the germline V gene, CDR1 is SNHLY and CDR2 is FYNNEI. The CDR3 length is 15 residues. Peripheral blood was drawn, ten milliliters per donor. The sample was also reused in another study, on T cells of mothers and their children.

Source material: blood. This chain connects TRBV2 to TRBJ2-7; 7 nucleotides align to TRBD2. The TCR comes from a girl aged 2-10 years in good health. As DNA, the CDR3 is TGTGCCAGCAGTGAAGGCCCACACGGGGGGTCCGAGCAGTACTTC. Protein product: CASSEGPHGGSEQYF.